The entry below describes one T cell receptor beta chain. Its antigen is not identified. Assay used: immunoSEQ multiplex PCR; TCRdb lists only in-frame clones, some missing. The sample has fewer than 5,000 clones, 60% to 85% seen once; the top ten hold more than 4%. V was pared by 6 bases and J by 1 base, with 10 bases between. Per germline, CDR1 MNHEY and CDR2 SVGAGI. The CDR3 has 15 residues. The data are from a study of chemoradiotherapy in HPV16-positive cancers. Overall study: Candidate HPV-specific T-cell clones and common TCR motifs came from functional assays in a couple of HPV16-positive patients.

The study's findings and limits: Non-HPV-specific T cells did not expand in tumors during treatment, whereas candidate HPV-specific clones and E7-related motifs did. Only two HPV16-positive patients supplied the functional HPV-specificity definition. In HPV16-positive patients, HPV-responsive T-cell expansion tracked better recurrence-free survival.

The material was tumor tissue, obtained from a patient who underwent chemoradiotherapy. This TCR derives from a human donor with HPV-associated anogenital cancer. This rearrangement joins TRBV6-5 to TRBJ2-6; D is possibly TRBD1 (6 bases). The CDR3 protein is CASSPGESGANVLTF. The CDR3 bases are TGTGCCAGCAGCCCAGGGGAATCTGGGGCCAACGTCCTGACTTTC.